One and the same sample provided the 2 T cell receptor beta chains below, sequenced in a study of blood T cells in healthy people across ages. A second about 6 to 12 cycle PCR used barcoded and J-beta primers. From the 5' RACE reads, TCRdb called clonotypes with MiXCR, one entry per CDR3 protein. This sample has about 770,000 distinct CDR3 sequences, with about 42% found just once. Sequencing input: blood. All receptors come from a man between 60 and 75 years old in good health.

CDR3 protein: CASSFDAGTSAETQYF. Here the CDR3 DNA reads TGCGCCAGCAGCTTTGACGCCGGGACTAGCGCGGAGACCCAGTACTTC. The chain combines TRBV5-1 with TRBJ2-5, with 10 bases lining up with TRBD2. Germline values: CDR1 SGHRS, CDR2 YFSETQ. The V and J ends lost 2 bases and 5 bases, in that order; junction bases with no gene match: 9. The CDR3 runs 16 residues.

This clonotype came up many times. The gene calls are TRBV28 and TRBJ2-7; TRBD1 matches at 10 bases. The CDR3 has 15 amino acids. J was trimmed by 1 base and V by 4 bases; bases with no gene match: 4. Germline V gene data show CDR1 as MDHEN and CDR2 as SYDVKM. CDR3 loop: CASSSPGQGSYEQYF. CDR3 coding DNA: TGTGCCAGCAGTTCCCCGGGACAGGGGTCCTACGAGCAGTACTTC.